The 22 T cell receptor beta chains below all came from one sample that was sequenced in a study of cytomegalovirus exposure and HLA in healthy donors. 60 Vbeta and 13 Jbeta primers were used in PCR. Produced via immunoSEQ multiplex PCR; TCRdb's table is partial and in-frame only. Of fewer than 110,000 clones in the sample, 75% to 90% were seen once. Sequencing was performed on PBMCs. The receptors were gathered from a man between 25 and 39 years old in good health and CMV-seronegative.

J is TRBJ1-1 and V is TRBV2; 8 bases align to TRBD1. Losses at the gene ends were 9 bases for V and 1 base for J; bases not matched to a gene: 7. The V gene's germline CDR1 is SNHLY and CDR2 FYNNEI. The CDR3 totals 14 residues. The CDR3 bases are TGTGCCAGTCGACAGGGGAGGGGGAACACTGAAGCTTTCTTT. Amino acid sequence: CASRQGRGNTEAFF.

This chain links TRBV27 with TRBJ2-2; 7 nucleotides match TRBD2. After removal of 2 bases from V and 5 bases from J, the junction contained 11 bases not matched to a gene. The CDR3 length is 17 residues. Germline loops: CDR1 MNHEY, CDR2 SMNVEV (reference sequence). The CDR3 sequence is CASSLDFGRAQTGELFF. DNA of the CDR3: TGTGCCAGCAGTTTAGACTTTGGGAGGGCCCAGACCGGGGAGCTGTTTTTT.

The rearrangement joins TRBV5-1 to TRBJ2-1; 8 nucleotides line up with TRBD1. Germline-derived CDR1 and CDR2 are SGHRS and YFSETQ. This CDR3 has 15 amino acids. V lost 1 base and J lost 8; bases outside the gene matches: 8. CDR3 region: CASSLSSGGWDEQFF. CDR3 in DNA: TGCGCCAGCAGCTTGTCGTCAGGGGGCTGGGATGAGCAGTTCTTC. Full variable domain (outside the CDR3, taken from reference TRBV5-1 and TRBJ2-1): KAGVTQTPRYLIKTRGQQVTLSCSPISGHRSVSWYQQTPGQGLQFLFEYFSETQRNKGNFPGRFSGRQFSNSRSEMNVSTLELGDSALYLCASSLSSGGWDEQFFGPGTRLTVL.

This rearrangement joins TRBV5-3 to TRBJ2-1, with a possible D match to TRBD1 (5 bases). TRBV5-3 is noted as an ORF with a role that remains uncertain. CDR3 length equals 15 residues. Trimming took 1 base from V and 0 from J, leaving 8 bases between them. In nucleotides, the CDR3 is TGTGCCAGAAGCTTGACAGGAAGCTCCTACAATGAGCAGTTCTTC. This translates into CARSLTGSSYNEQFF.

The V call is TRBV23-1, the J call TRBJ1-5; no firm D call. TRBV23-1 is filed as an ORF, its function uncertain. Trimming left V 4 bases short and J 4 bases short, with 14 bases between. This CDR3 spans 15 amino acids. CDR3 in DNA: TGCGCCAGCAGTCGGTACACTAAACGGAATCAGCCCCAGCATTTT. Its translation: CASSRYTKRNQPQHF.

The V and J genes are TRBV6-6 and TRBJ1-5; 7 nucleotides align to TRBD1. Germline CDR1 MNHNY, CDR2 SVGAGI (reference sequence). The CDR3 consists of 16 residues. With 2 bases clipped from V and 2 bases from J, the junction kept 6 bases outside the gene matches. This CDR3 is CASSYQQRGRNQPQHF. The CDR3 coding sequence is TGTGCCAGCAGTTACCAACAAAGGGGGCGCAATCAGCCCCAGCATTTT.

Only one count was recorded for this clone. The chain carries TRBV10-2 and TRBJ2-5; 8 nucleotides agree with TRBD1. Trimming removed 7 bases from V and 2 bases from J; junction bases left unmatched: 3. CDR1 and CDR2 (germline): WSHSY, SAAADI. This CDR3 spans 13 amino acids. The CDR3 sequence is CASTRTGQETQYF. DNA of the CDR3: TGCGCCAGCACTCGGACAGGGCAAGAGACCCAGTACTTC.

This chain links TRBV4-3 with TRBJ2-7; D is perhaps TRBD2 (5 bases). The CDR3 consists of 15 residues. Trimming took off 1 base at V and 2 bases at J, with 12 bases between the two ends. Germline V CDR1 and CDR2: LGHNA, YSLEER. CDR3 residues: CASSQASLAAYEQYF. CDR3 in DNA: TGCGCCAGCAGCCAAGCGAGTCTAGCAGCCTACGAGCAGTACTTC.

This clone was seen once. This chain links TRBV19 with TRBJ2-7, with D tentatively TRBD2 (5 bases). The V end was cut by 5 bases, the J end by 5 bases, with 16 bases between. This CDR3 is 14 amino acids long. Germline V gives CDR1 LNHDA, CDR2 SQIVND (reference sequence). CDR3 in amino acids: CASSLPSSSHEQYF. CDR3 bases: TGTGCCAGTAGTCTTCCTAGCAGTTCGCACGAGCAGTACTTC.

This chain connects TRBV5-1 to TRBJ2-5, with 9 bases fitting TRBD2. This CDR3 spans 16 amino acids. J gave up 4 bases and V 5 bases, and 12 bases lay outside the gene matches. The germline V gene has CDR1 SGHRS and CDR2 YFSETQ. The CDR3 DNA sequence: TGCGCCAGCAGGGGGTTCAGCGGGAGGTTCCCAGAGACCCAGTACTTC. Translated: CASRGFSGRFPETQYF. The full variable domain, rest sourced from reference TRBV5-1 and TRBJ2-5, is KAGVTQTPRYLIKTRGQQVTLSCSPISGHRSVSWYQQTPGQGLQFLFEYFSETQRNKGNFPGRFSGRQFSNSRSEMNVSTLELGDSALYLCASRGFSGRFPETQYFGPGTRLLVL.

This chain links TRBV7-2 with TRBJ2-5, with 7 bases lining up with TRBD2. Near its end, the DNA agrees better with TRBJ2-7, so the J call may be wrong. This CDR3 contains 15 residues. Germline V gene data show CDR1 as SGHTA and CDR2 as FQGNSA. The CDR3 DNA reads TGTGCCAGCAGCTCGACAGCAGGACGGGGGGACGAGCAGTACTTC. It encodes CASSSTAGRGDEQYF.

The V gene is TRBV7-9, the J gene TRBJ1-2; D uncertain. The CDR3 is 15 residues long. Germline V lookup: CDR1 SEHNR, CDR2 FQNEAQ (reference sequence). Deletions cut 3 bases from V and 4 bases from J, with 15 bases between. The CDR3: CASSFLETILYGYTF. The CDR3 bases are TGTGCCAGCAGCTTCTTGGAGACCATACTCTATGGCTACACCTTC.

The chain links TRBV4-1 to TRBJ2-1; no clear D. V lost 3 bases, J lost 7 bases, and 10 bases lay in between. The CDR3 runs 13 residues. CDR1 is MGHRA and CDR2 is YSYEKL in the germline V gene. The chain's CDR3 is CASSHAGTNEQFF. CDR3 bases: TGCGCCAGCAGCCATGCAGGAACAAATGAGCAGTTCTTC.

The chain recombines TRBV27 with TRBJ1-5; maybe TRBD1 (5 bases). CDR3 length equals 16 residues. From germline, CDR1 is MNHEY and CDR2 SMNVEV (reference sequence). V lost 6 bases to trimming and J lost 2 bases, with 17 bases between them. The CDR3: CASRSFSGTGNQPQHF. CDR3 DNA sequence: TGTGCCAGCAGGTCTTTCTCTGGGACTGGCAATCAGCCCCAGCATTTT.

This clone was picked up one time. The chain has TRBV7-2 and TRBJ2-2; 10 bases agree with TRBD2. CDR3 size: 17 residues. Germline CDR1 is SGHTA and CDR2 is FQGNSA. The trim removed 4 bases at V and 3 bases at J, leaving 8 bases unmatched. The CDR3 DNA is TGTGCCAGCAGCTCCGCTACTAGCGGGGTTTACACCGGGGAGCTGTTTTTT. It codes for CASSSATSGVYTGELFF.

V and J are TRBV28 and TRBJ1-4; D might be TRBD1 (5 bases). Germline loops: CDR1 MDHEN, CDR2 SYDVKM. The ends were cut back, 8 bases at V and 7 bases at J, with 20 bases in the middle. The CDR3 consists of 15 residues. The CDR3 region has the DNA TGTGCCAGCCTTGGGGCAGACCGGAAAGGTGAAAAACTGTTTTTT. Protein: CASLGADRKGEKLFF. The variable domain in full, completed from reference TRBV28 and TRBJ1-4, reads DVKVTQSSRYLVKRTGEKVFLECVQDMDHENMFWYRQDPGLGLRLIYFSYDVKMKEKGDIPEGYSVSREKKERFSLILESASTNQTSMYLCASLGADRKGEKLFFGSGTQLSVL.

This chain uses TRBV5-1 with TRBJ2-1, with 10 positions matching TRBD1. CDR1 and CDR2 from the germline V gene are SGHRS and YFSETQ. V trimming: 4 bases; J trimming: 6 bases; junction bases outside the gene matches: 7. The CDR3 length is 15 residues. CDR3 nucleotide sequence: TGCGCCAGCAGCGCGGGACAGGGGAATTTCAATGAGCAGTTCTTC. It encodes CASSAGQGNFNEQFF.

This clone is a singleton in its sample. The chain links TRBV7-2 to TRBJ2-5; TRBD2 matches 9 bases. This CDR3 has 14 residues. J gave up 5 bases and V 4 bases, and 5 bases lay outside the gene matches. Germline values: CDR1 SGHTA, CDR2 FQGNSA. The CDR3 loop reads CASSSRTSVETQYF. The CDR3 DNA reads TGTGCCAGCAGCTCGAGGACTAGCGTGGAGACCCAGTACTTC.

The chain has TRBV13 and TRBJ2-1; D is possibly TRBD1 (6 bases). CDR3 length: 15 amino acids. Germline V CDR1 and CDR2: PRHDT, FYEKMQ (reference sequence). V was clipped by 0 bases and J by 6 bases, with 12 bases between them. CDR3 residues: CASSLGLGGSNEQFF. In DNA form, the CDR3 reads TGTGCCAGCAGCTTAGGCCTAGGGGGATCCAATGAGCAGTTCTTC.

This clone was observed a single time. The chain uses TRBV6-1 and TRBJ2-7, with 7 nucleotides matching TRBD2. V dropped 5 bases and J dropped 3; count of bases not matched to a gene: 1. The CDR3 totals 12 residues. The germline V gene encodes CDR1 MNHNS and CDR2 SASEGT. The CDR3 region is CASSLAGYEQYF. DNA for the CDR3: TGTGCCAGCAGTTTAGCGGGCTACGAGCAGTACTTC.

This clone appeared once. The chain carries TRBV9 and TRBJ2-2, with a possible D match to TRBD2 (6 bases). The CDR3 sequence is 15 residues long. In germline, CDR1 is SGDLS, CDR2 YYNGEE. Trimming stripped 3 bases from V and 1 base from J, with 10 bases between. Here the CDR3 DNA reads TGTGCCAGCAGCGAGCGGGTTGGGAACACCGGGGAGCTGTTTTTT. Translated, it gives CASSERVGNTGELFF.

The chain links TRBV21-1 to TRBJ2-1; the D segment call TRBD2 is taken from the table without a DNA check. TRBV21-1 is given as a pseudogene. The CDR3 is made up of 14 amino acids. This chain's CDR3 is CARGTFKSGNEQFF. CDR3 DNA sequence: TGTGCCCGCGGAACTTTTAAGAGCGGTAATGAGCAGTTCTTC.